This T cell receptor (beta chain) originates from a study of shared clonotypes between healthy human individuals. Study overall: Donors consisted of a couple of women and three men between 18 and 49. Study-level results: Sequencing depth was predicted to influence how clonotypes are shared among donors. A handful of donors shared about 5% of their naive CD4 clonotypes.

Worth noting for this clone: Its specificity is unknown.

Sequenced by immunoSEQ multiplex PCR; TCRdb stores in-frame clones only, minus some. The data show 2 million to 2.5 million clones, with under 95% seen just once and around 0.4% held by the top ten. Per the germline V gene, CDR1 is MNHEY and CDR2 is SVGAGI. Trimming at V came to 4 bases and at J to 5 bases, leaving 4 bases not matched to a gene. The CDR3 has 13 amino acids. Sequencing used naive CD4+ T cells from PBMCs. Subset noted: CD45RA+ positively selected. The chain has TRBV6-5 and TRBJ2-5; 7 bases are a match to TRBD2. This clonotype was sampled from a man aged 18 to 30 in good health. Some clones in this sample may be carry-over from other donors' samples. The chain's CDR3 is CASSSWGGETQYF. CDR3 bases: TGTGCCAGCAGTTCGTGGGGAGGGGAGACCCAGTACTTC.